This TCR beta chain came from a study of blood T cell repertoires in COVID-19. The overall study: Sites across the United States, Italy and Spain contributed samples from acute and convalescent COVID-19. Sample material is recorded as cDNA or gDNA derived from T cells, B-cell-depleted T cells, or PBMCs.

This clone was observed a few times. Per the original methods: Amplification of reference gene primers provided the estimated nucleated cell counts. The protocol was immunoSEQ multiplex PCR, while the TCRdb copy is restricted to in-frame clones and leaves out a portion. From that table come the V and J calls and clone size; the DNA was used to work out D and trimming. The profile shows 130,000 to 150,000 clones, roughly 80% of them singletons. The cohort comprised adults aged roughly 18 to 100 years residing in approximately 25 US areas. The sample was PBMCs or T cells enriched from blood (not recorded which). The TCR originated in a woman aged 40 to 50 who had recovered from COVID-19.

The CDR3 region is CASSQNRFSSGNTIYF. The CDR3 coding sequence is TGTGCCAGCAGCCAAAACAGGTTCAGCTCTGGAAACACCATATATTTT. This chain joins TRBV11-2 and TRBJ1-3, with TRBD1 as a possible D gene (5 bases). Germline V gene sequence: CDR1 SGHAT, CDR2 FQNNGV. The CDR3 runs 16 residues. Trimming cost V 5 bases and J 0 bases, with 14 bases left between them.